This TCR beta chain was found in a study of Graves' ophthalmopathy and Graves' hyperthyroidism. Amplified material comprised TCR beta CDR3 regions derived from RNA transcripts. Following a first-round RT-PCR that used HTBI primers, a second-round multiplex PCR was carried out. TCRdb analysed the multiplex PCR reads with MiXCR anew, one entry per CDR3 protein. Here the sample spans around 1,200,000 distinct CDR3 sequences, roughly 35% being singletons. CDR1 DFQATT and CDR2 SNEGSKA come from the germline V gene (reference sequence). The V gene lost 4 bases and the J gene lost 3 bases, with 19 bases spanning the gap. The CDR3 totals 15 residues.

The chain couples TRBV20-1 to TRBJ2-7, with D possibly being TRBD2 (6 bases). This clonotype originated in an adult man with Graves' hyperthyroidism. Sequencing input: peripheral blood or thyroid tissue (not recorded which). The CDR3 coding sequence is TGCAGTGCTACGAAACCCGGGACTCGTCGCTACGAGCAGTACTTC. The encoded protein is CSATKPGTRRYEQYF.